The clone carrying this TCR beta chain was observed a handful of times. Its antigen is not identified. The library protocol tagged individual cDNA molecules with unique molecular identifiers. Each CDR3 protein gets one entry after TCRdb re-called the 5' RACE reads with MiXCR. The sample holds 80,000 to 95,000 distinct CDR3 sequences, roughly 13% seen once. Germline V gene sequence: CDR1 MDHEN, CDR2 SYDVKM. The CDR3 is made up of 13 amino acids. J was trimmed by 9 bases and V by 5 bases; bases with no gene match: 6. The sample comes from a study of early T cells in non-severe SARS-CoV-2 infection. About the study: The study sequenced bulk RNA from unsorted whole blood, with chains unpaired. Whole-study findings and limits: VDJdb matching, biased toward anti-spike CD8 responses, missed private and CD4 specificities.

The TCR sequence derives from an adult who was a healthcare worker with PCR-confirmed SARS-CoV-2 infection or an uninfected control (not recorded which). The chain is built from TRBV28 and TRBJ1-1; the match to TRBD1 covers 10 bases. Material for sequencing was whole blood. The CDR3 DNA reads TGTGCCAGCAGTCGACAGGGGGCGGGACAAGCTTTCTTT. Translated: CASSRQGAGQAFF.